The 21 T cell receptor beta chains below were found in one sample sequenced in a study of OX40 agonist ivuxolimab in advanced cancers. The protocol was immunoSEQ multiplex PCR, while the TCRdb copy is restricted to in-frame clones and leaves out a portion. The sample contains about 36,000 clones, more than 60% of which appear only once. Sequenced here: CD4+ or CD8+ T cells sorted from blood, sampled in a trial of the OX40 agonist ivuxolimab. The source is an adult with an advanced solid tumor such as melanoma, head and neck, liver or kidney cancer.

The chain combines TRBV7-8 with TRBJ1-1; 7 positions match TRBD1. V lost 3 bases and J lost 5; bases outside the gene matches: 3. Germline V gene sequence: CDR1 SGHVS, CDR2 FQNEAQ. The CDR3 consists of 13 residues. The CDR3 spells CASSFTGETEAFF. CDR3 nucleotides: TGTGCCAGCAGCTTCACAGGGGAGACTGAAGCTTTCTTT.

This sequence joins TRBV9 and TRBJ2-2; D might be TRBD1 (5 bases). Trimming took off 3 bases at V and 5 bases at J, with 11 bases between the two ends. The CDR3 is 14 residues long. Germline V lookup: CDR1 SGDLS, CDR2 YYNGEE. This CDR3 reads CASSGAGRTGELFF. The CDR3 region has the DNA TGTGCCAGCAGCGGTGCAGGGCGGACCGGGGAGCTGTTTTTT.

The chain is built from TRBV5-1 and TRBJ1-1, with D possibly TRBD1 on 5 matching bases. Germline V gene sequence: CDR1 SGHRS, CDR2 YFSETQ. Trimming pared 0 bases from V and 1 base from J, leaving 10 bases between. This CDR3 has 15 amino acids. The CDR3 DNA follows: TGCGCCAGCAGCTTGGTGGCAGGGTCGAACACTGAAGCTTTCTTT. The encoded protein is CASSLVAGSNTEAFF.

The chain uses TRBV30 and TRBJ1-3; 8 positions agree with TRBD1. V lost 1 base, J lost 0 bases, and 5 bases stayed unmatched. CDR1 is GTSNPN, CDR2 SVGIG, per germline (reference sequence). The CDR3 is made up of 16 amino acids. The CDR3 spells CAWSDAGGYSGNTIYF. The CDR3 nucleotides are TGTGCCTGGAGTGACGCAGGGGGCTACTCTGGAAACACCATATATTTT.

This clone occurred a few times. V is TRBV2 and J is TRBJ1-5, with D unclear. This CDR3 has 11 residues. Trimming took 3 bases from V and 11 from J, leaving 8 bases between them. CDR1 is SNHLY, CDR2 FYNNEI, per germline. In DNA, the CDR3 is TGTGCCAGCAGTGACCAACAGTCCCAGCATTTT. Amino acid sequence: CASSDQQSQHF.

CDR3: CASSSTHDQGAFF. The CDR3 DNA reads TGTGCCAGCAGTTCTACCCACGACCAGGGAGCTTTCTTT. V usage is TRBV28 and J usage is TRBJ1-1; possibly TRBD1 for D (5 bases). CDR3 size: 13 residues. The V gene's germline CDR1 is MDHEN and CDR2 SYDVKM. The V gene lost 4 bases and the J gene lost 10 bases, with 16 bases spanning the gap. Filled out from reference TRBV28 and TRBJ1-1, the complete variable domain reads DVKVTQSSRYLVKRTGEKVFLECVQDMDHENMFWYRQDPGLGLRLIYFSYDVKMKEKGDIPEGYSVSREKKERFSLILESASTNQTSMYLCASSSTHDQGAFFGQGTRLTVV.

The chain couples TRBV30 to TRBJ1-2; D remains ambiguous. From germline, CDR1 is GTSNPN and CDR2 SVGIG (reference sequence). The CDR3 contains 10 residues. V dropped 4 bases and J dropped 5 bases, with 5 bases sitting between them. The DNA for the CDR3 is TGTGCCTGGAATAATTATGGCTACACCTTC. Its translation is CAWNNYGYTF.

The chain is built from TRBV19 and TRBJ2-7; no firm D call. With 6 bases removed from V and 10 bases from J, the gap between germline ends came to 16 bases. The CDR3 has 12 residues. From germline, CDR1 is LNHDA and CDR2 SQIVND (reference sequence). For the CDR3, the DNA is TGTGCCAGTAGCATCATCGGGTCTGGCCAGTACTTC. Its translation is CASSIIGSGQYF.

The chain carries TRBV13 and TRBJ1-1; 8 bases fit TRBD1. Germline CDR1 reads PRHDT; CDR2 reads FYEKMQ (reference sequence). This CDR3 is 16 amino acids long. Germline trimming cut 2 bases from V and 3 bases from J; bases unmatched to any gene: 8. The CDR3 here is CASSLNGQGADTEAFF. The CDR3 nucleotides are TGTGCCAGCAGCTTAAACGGCCAGGGGGCGGACACTGAAGCTTTCTTT.

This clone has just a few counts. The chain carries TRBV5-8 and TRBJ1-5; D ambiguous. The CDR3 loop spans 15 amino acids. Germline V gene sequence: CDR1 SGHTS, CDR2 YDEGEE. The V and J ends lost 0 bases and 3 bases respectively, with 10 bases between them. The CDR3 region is CASSLEGRYNQPQHF. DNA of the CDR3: TGTGCCAGCAGCTTGGAGGGCAGGTACAATCAGCCCCAGCATTTT.

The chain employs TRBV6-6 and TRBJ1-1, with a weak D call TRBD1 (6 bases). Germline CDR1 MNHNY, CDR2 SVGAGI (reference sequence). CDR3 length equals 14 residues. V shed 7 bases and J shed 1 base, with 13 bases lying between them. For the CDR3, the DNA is TGTGCCAGCACCCTACCGGGGGCGAACACTGAAGCTTTCTTT. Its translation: CASTLPGANTEAFF.

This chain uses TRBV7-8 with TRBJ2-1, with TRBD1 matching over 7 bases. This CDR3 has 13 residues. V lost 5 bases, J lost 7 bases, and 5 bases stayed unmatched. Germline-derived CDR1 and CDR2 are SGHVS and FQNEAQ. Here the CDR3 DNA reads TGTGCCAGCAGCCCGACGACAGGGAATGAGCAGTTCTTC. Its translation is CASSPTTGNEQFF.

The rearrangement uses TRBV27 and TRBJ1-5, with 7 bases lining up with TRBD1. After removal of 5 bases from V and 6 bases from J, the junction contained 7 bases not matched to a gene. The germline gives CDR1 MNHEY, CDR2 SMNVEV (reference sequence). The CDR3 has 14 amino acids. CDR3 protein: CASSNQGEGQPQHF. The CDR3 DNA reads TGTGCCAGCAGTAACCAGGGGGAAGGTCAGCCCCAGCATTTT.

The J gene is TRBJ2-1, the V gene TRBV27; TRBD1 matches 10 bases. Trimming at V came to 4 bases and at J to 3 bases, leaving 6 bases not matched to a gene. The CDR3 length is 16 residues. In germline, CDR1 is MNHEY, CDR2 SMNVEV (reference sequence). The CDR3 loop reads CASSSGQGTFYNEQFF. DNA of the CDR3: TGTGCCAGCAGTTCGGGACAGGGGACGTTCTACAATGAGCAGTTCTTC.

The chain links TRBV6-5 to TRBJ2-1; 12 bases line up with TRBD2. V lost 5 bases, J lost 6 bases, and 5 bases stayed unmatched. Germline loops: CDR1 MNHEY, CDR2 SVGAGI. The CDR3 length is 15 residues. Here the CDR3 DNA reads TGTGCCAGCAGTCGAGGGACTAGCGGGTCCAATGAGCAGTTCTTC. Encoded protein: CASSRGTSGSNEQFF.

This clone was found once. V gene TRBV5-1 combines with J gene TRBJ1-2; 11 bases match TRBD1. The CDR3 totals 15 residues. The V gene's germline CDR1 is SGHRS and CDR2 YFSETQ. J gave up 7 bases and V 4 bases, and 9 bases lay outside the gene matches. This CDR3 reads CASSTRTGGSSGYTF. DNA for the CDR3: TGCGCCAGCAGCACCCGGACAGGGGGCTCGAGTGGCTACACCTTC.

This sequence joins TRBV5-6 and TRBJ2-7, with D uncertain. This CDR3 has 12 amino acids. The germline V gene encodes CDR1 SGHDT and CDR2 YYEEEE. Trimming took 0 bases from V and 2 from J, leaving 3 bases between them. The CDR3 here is CASSLGAYEQYF. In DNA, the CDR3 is TGTGCCAGCAGCTTGGGGGCCTACGAGCAGTACTTC.

The CDR3: CASSLFPGLAGGQYNEQFF. CDR3 in DNA: TGTGCCAGCTCACTTTTCCCGGGACTAGCGGGGGGGCAATACAATGAGCAGTTCTTC. V gene TRBV18 combines with J gene TRBJ2-1; 16 bases line up with TRBD2. This CDR3 spans 19 amino acids. CDR1 is KGHSH, CDR2 LQKENI, per germline. The V gene end was trimmed by 4 bases and the J gene end by 4 bases; junction bases not matched to a gene: 10.

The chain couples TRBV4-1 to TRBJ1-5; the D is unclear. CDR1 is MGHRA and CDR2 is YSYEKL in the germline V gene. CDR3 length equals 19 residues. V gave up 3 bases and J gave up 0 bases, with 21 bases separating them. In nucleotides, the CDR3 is TGCGCCAGCAGCCACGACCCCTCGAGGCAGCTCTATAGCAATCAGCCCCAGCATTTT. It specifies CASSHDPSRQLYSNQPQHF.

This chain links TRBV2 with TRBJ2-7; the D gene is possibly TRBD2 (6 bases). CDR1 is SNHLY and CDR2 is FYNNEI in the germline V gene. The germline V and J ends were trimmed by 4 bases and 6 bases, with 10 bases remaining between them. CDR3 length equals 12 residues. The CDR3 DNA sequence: TGTGCCAGCAGTGGAGCCGGGGGCGAGCAGTACTTC. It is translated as CASSGAGGEQYF.

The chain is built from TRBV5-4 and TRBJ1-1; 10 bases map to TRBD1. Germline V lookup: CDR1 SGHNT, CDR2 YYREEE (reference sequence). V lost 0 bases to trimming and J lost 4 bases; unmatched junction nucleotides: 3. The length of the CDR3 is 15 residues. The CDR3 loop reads CASSLGQGAGTEAFF. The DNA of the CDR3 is TGTGCCAGCAGCTTGGGACAGGGGGCAGGCACTGAAGCTTTCTTT.